This T cell receptor beta chain is drawn from a study of blood T cell repertoires in COVID-19. For the study at large: PBMCs, B-cell-depleted T cells, or T cells were the source of the cDNA or gDNA that made up the material.

Under the authors' procedure: Quantification of nucleated cells was approximated via reference gene primer amplification. Measured with immunoSEQ multiplex PCR; TCRdb has only the in-frame clones, and not every one. The V and J calls and clone size are taken from that table; D and trimming were inferred from the DNA. The sample contains under 350,000 clones, roughly 91% of which appear only once. Germline lookup yields CDR1 SGHDT and CDR2 YYEEEE. Trimming removed 1 base from V and 10 bases from J, with 8 bases in between. The length of the CDR3 is 11 residues. The sample consisted of peripheral blood. This receptor was obtained from a man in his forties with acute or convalescent COVID-19. The chain joins TRBV5-6 to TRBJ1-2, with a tentative D call TRBD1 (5 bases). CDR3 region: CASSLLRDYTF. The DNA for the CDR3 is TGTGCCAGCAGCTTGCTCAGGGACTACACCTTC.